Listed here are 30 T cell receptor beta chains from one sample, sequenced in a study of blood T cell repertoires in COVID-19. The method was immunoSEQ multiplex PCR; TCRdb's version includes in-frame clones alone and lacks a portion of them. In the table there are over 250,000 clones, approximately 89% of which are singletons. The material sequenced was PBMCs or T cells enriched from blood (not recorded which). These receptors all come from a woman aged 25 to 39 who had recovered from COVID-19.

V usage is TRBV19 and J usage is TRBJ1-2, with 8 bases that match TRBD1. CDR1 is LNHDA and CDR2 is SQIVND in the germline V gene (reference sequence). V gave up 8 bases and J gave up 4 bases; unmatched junction bases: 6. The CDR3 consists of 13 residues. The CDR3, as DNA: TGTGCCAGTCTTTCAGGGGGCGTCTATGGCTACACCTTC. Translated, it gives CASLSGGVYGYTF.

In regard to this clone: The same CDR3 is also encoded by other DNA sequences in this sample. The chain combines TRBV19 with TRBJ2-3; 8 nucleotides line up with TRBD2. CDR3 length: 13 amino acids. V gave up 8 bases and J gave up 1 base; unmatched junction bases: 2. Germline CDR1 reads LNHDA; CDR2 reads SQIVND (reference sequence). This chain's CDR3 is CASRAGGTDTQYF. The CDR3 DNA is TGTGCCAGTCGAGCGGGGGGCACAGATACGCAGTATTTT.

The chain has TRBV6-6 and TRBJ2-3, with 7 bases that match TRBD1. Trimming at V came to 4 bases and at J to 2 bases, leaving 3 bases not matched to a gene. The CDR3 is 14 amino acids. Germline assignment: CDR1 MNHNY and CDR2 SVGAGI (reference sequence). The CDR3 coding sequence is TGTGCCAGCAGTTGGACAGGTATCACAGATACGCAGTATTTT. It is translated as CASSWTGITDTQYF.

The chain recombines TRBV19 with TRBJ1-4, with TRBD1 as a possible D gene (5 bases). V lost 2 bases and J 5 bases, leaving 9 bases between the germline ends. This CDR3 has 14 amino acids. Germline CDR1 is LNHDA and CDR2 is SQIVND (reference sequence). The CDR3 DNA sequence: TGTGCCAGTAGTATACAGGGTATGAATGAAAAACTGTTTTTT. This encodes CASSIQGMNEKLFF.

This clone has more than one count but fewer than ten. V gene TRBV28 combines with J gene TRBJ1-2; 12 nucleotides match TRBD1. The CDR3 runs 17 residues. Germline CDR1 is MDHEN and CDR2 is SYDVKM. V lost 2 bases to trimming and J lost 7 bases; unmatched junction nucleotides: 11. In DNA, the CDR3 is TGTGCCAGCAGTTTAATCGGGACAGGGGGCTTGGTAGCTGGCTACACCTTC. Encoded protein: CASSLIGTGGLVAGYTF.

The V call is TRBV3-1 (or the pseudogene TRBV3-2), the J call TRBJ2-2; 7 bases are shared with TRBD2. CDR1 is LGHDT, CDR2 YNNKEL, per germline (reference sequence). V lost 4 bases to trimming and J lost 2 bases; unmatched junction nucleotides: 4. The CDR3 totals 15 residues. In DNA, the CDR3 is TGTGCCAGCAGCCCCGGGGGGACTAACACCGGGGAGCTGTTTTTT. Its translation: CASSPGGTNTGELFF.

The genes are TRBV2 and TRBJ2-7; 9 bases map to TRBD1. Germline V gene lookup returns CDR1 SNHLY and CDR2 FYNNEI. The CDR3 length is 15 residues. J was trimmed by 2 bases and V by 8 bases; bases with no gene match: 10. This chain's CDR3 is CASSPTGGFTYEQYF. The CDR3 region has the DNA TGTGCCAGCTCCCCCACAGGGGGCTTTACCTACGAGCAGTACTTC.

This clone appeared once. J is TRBJ1-2 and V is TRBV15; TRBD1 aligns across 8 bases. Trimming removed 0 bases from V and 5 bases from J; junction bases left unmatched: 5. Germline values: CDR1 LNHNV, CDR2 YYDKDF (reference sequence). CDR3 length: 15 residues. The CDR3 sequence is CATSRDVTGGYGYTF. The CDR3 DNA follows: TGTGCCACCAGCAGAGATGTAACAGGGGGATATGGCTACACCTTC.

The J gene is TRBJ2-3, the V gene TRBV27, with a tentative D call TRBD1 (6 bases). Germline assignment: CDR1 MNHEY and CDR2 SMNVEV (reference sequence). The V end lost 3 bases, the J end lost 6 bases, and 13 bases lay between the germline ends. There are 14 residues in the CDR3. In DNA, the CDR3 is TGTGCCAGCAGTTTCTCCAGGGGTTTCGATACGCAGTATTTT. Protein: CASSFSRGFDTQYF.

The J gene is TRBJ1-2, the V gene TRBV28; no clear D gene. V shed 3 bases and J shed 6 bases, with 11 bases lying between them. The CDR3 length is 13 residues. Germline assignment: CDR1 MDHEN and CDR2 SYDVKM. The CDR3 region is CASSFSDTDGYTF. DNA of the CDR3: TGTGCCAGCAGTTTTTCAGACACTGATGGCTACACCTTC.

This clone was seen a single time. This chain links TRBV7-6 with TRBJ2-2, with TRBD2 matching 7 bases. The germline gives CDR1 SGHVS, CDR2 FNYEAQ. The CDR3 covers 17 residues. The junction had 12 bases not matched to a gene; V was cut back by 5 bases and J by 3 bases. The CDR3 nucleotides read TGTGCCAGCAGCCTCCGGAGCGGGGCGCCGGACACCGGGGAGCTGTTTTTT. Translated, it gives CASSLRSGAPDTGELFF.

This chain joins TRBV27 and TRBJ1-3; D uncertain. The V gene's germline CDR1 is MNHEY and CDR2 SMNVEV (reference sequence). This CDR3 is built from 16 residues. Between the trimmed V and J ends, which lost 5 bases and 0 bases, there was a span of 14 bases. CDR3 nucleotide sequence: TGTGCCAGCAGTAAATACAGTCCGAGCTCTGGAAACACCATATATTTT. Its translation is CASSKYSPSSGNTIYF.

The J gene is TRBJ1-4, the V gene TRBV3-1 (or the pseudogene TRBV3-2); 8 nucleotides agree with TRBD1. The trim removed 4 bases at V and 8 bases at J, leaving 6 bases unmatched. Germline V CDR1 and CDR2: LGHDT, YNNKEL (reference sequence). The CDR3 is made up of 14 amino acids. As DNA, the CDR3 is TGTGCCAGCAGCCCTACAGGGGGAGTGGAAAAACTGTTTTTT. Protein sequence: CASSPTGGVEKLFF.

This chain uses TRBV7-9 with TRBJ1-2, with D perhaps TRBD1 (5 bases). V lost 0 bases and J lost 12, with 11 bases in between. The germline V gene encodes CDR1 SEHNR and CDR2 FQNEAQ (reference sequence). The CDR3 sequence is 12 residues long. This chain's CDR3 is CASSLAPRVDTF. CDR3 nucleotide sequence: TGTGCCAGCAGCTTAGCGCCCAGGGTCGACACCTTC.

The V gene is TRBV19, the J gene TRBJ1-5, with 7 bases aligning to TRBD1. Germline CDR1 reads LNHDA; CDR2 reads SQIVND (reference sequence). J gave up 4 bases and V 7 bases, and 10 bases lay outside the gene matches. The CDR3 is 15 amino acids. The CDR3 DNA reads as TGTGCCAGTAAAAACTCTGGGGACAGTAATCAGCCCCAGCATTTT. Translated: CASKNSGDSNQPQHF. Full variable domain (missing parts from reference TRBV19 and TRBJ1-5): DGGITQSPKYLFRKEGQNVTLSCEQNLNHDAMYWYRQDPGQGLRLIYYSQIVNDFQKGDIAEGYSVSREKKESFPLTVTSAQKNPTAFYLCASKNSGDSNQPQHFGDGTRLSIL.

The chain joins TRBV18 to TRBJ2-7; the match to TRBD2 covers 9 bases. CDR3 length: 14 amino acids. Germline V CDR1 and CDR2: KGHSH, LQKENI. V gave up 6 bases and J gave up 2 bases; unmatched junction bases: 5. The CDR3 DNA reads as TGTGCCAGCTCCCCAGCGGGGGGAACCTACGAGCAGTACTTC. This codes for CASSPAGGTYEQYF. Together with reference TRBV18 and TRBJ2-7, the CDR3 gives the full variable domain: NAGVMQNPRHLVRRRGQEARLRCSPMKGHSHVYWYRQLPEEGLKFMVYLQKENIIDESGMPKERFSAEFPKEGPSILRIQQVVRGDSAAYFCASSPAGGTYEQYFGPGTRLTVT.

Only one count was recorded for this clone. V and J are TRBV2 and TRBJ2-1, with TRBD2 matching 10 bases. The length of the CDR3 is 16 residues. CDR1 and CDR2 from the germline V gene are SNHLY and FYNNEI. V was pared by 4 bases and J by 0 bases, with 3 bases of the junction left unmatched. The DNA for the CDR3 is TGTGCCAGCAGTGGTAGCGGGGGGACCTCCTACAATGAGCAGTTCTTC. This sequence encodes CASSGSGGTSYNEQFF.

J is TRBJ1-2 and V is TRBV6-5, with 11 bases identical to TRBD1. CDR3 length: 13 residues. Losses at the gene ends were 7 bases for V and 5 bases for J; bases not matched to a gene: 3. The germline V gene has CDR1 MNHEY and CDR2 SVGAGI. CDR3 nucleotides: TGTGCCAGCACCCGGGACAGGGGGTATGGCTACACCTTC. Its translation: CASTRDRGYGYTF.

The chain links TRBV24-1 to TRBJ2-3; D might be TRBD2 (5 bases). The V gene lost 9 bases and the J gene lost 1 base, with 7 bases spanning the gap. The CDR3 consists of 12 residues. CDR1 KGHDR and CDR2 SFDVKD come from the germline V gene. The CDR3 here is CATSAGTDTQYF. Here the CDR3 DNA reads TGTGCCACCTCAGCGGGCACAGATACGCAGTATTTT.

The chain joins TRBV10-3 to TRBJ2-4; D perhaps matches TRBD1 (5 bases). Per the germline V gene, CDR1 is ENHRY and CDR2 is SYGVKD. The CDR3 runs 15 residues. Trimming shortened V by 3 bases and J by 1 base, and 10 bases separated the two germline ends. The CDR3 region has the DNA TGTGCCATCAGTGACCCAGGGATTGCCAAAAACATTCAGTACTTC. Amino acid sequence: CAISDPGIAKNIQYF.

Of note for this clone: Within the sample, other DNA sequences also encode this same CDR3. CDR3 nucleotide sequence: TGTGCCAGCAGCCCGCCGGGGGGAGAGACCCAGTACTTC. Protein product: CASSPPGGETQYF. The rearrangement links TRBV11-2 to TRBJ2-5; 7 bases line up with TRBD2. The CDR3 loop spans 13 amino acids. CDR1 and CDR2 (germline): SGHAT, FQNNGV. J lost 4 bases, V lost 5 bases, and 4 bases had no gene match.

This chain links TRBV6-2 or TRBV6-3 with TRBJ1-1; D unresolved. Trimming cost V 8 bases and J 1 base, with 11 bases left between them. The length of the CDR3 is 13 residues. The V gene's germline CDR1 is MNHEY and CDR2 SVGEGT. The CDR3 region has the DNA TGTGCCAGCGGCCTGGGCAGGAACACTGAAGCTTTCTTT. Residues: CASGLGRNTEAFF.

The chain carries TRBV6-2 or TRBV6-3 and TRBJ1-3, with a possible D match to TRBD1 (6 bases). V dropped 0 bases and J dropped 8 bases, with 17 bases sitting between them. Germline V gene data show CDR1 as MNHEY and CDR2 as SVGEGT. This CDR3 comprises 16 residues. This chain's CDR3 is CASSYSFTGMEDTIYF. In DNA form, the CDR3 reads TGTGCCAGCAGTTACTCGTTTACAGGGATGGAAGACACCATATATTTT.

This rearrangement joins TRBV3-1 (or the pseudogene TRBV3-2) to TRBJ1-4; 7 bases are shared with TRBD1. Germline V gene data show CDR1 as LGHDT and CDR2 as YNNKEL (reference sequence). The CDR3 is made up of 16 amino acids. J gave up 0 bases and V 5 bases, and 6 bases lay outside the gene matches. The CDR3 DNA sequence: TGTGCCAGCAGCTCTTCCACAGGGGCAACTAATGAAAAACTGTTTTTT. Protein sequence: CASSSSTGATNEKLFF.

The genes are TRBV7-9 and TRBJ1-3; D is undetermined. Germline values: CDR1 SEHNR, CDR2 FQNEAQ (reference sequence). The CDR3 runs 14 residues. V lost 2 bases, J lost 0 bases, and 5 bases lay in between. The CDR3 bases are TGTGCCAGCAGCTTAATAGTCTCTGGAAACACCATATATTTT. Translated: CASSLIVSGNTIYF.

The genes are TRBV5-1 and TRBJ2-5, with TRBD1 matching 7 bases. Trimming removed 4 bases from V and 2 bases from J; junction bases left unmatched: 5. The CDR3 consists of 14 residues. Germline CDR1 is SGHRS and CDR2 is YFSETQ. The CDR3 is CASSDPGQQETQYF. The CDR3 DNA is TGCGCCAGCAGCGACCCGGGACAGCAAGAGACCCAGTACTTC.

The gene calls are TRBV2 and TRBJ1-1, with D uncertain. Trimming shortened V by 3 bases and J by 0 bases, and 5 bases separated the two germline ends. Germline lookup yields CDR1 SNHLY and CDR2 FYNNEI. The CDR3 extends over 13 amino acids. The CDR3 DNA reads as TGTGCCAGCAGTGACCTCTTGAACACTGAAGCTTTCTTT. It encodes CASSDLLNTEAFF.

This chain links TRBV5-1 with TRBJ1-1, with 7 positions matching TRBD1. V lost 3 bases to trimming and J lost 6 bases; unmatched junction nucleotides: 8. The CDR3 consists of 14 residues. Germline-derived CDR1 and CDR2 are SGHRS and YFSETQ. The CDR3, as DNA: TGCGCCAGCAGCTCTCAGGGGGGCTTCGCTGAAGCTTTCTTT. Protein: CASSSQGGFAEAFF.

The rearrangement links TRBV30 to TRBJ1-2; the D is unclear. Per germline, CDR1 GTSNPN and CDR2 SVGIG (reference sequence). The CDR3 extends over 13 amino acids. Deletions cut 0 bases from V and 2 bases from J, with 7 bases between. CDR3 DNA: TGTGCCTGGAGTGTACTACTAAACTATGGCTACACCTTC. The encoded protein is CAWSVLLNYGYTF.

V usage is TRBV5-1 and J usage is TRBJ1-2; D unclear. Deletions cut 1 base from V and 6 bases from J, with 7 bases between. This CDR3 comprises 12 residues. The germline V gene encodes CDR1 SGHRS and CDR2 YFSETQ. The CDR3 DNA sequence: TGCGCCAGCAGCTTGCCGGGAGATGGCTACACCTTC. Encoded protein: CASSLPGDGYTF.